The next 14 T cell receptor beta chains were all read from a single sample in a study of vaccination and CD4 T cells after COVID-19 (dated by TCRdb to 2022 to 2024). The protocol used for the library was PCR. The listed sequencing device is Illumina iSeq 100. At the Johns Hopkins FTIC core, DNA from the cultured CD4+ T cells underwent TCR sequencing with the Oncomine TCR Beta short-read assay. The QIAamp micro DNA kit was used to extract genomic DNA from the cultured CD4+ T cells. The raw public data were reprocessed by TCRdb itself: fastp quality trimming at Q25, MiXCR clonotype calling, in-frame beta chains only. Under each unique CDR3 protein, matching rows form one entry showing the most common genes and DNA. In this sample the table shows 8,500 to 9,500 distinct CDR3 sequences, about 30% of which occur a single time. Jointly, the top ten make up 22% of the sample. Antigens of these TCRs are unknown.

The sample's treatment or condition label is to be understood as: roughly 10-day PBMC culture with coronavirus spike peptide pools or control peptides (ViraFEST assay). CD4+ T cells from unexposed donors were collected before the COVID-19 pandemic (2011-2018). Sequenced input: CD4+ T cells from blood, cultured in vitro. These receptors were collected from a human donor in good health.

This clonotype was seen only a few times. The CDR3 region is CASRQTRGQTADTQYF. The CDR3 nucleotides are TGTGCCAGCAGACAGACTAGGGGGCAAACGGCAGATACGCAGTATTTT. The genes are TRBV11-2 and TRBJ2-3; D might be TRBD1 (7 bases). The CDR3 is 16 residues long. Germline CDR1 is SGHAT and CDR2 is FQNNGV. V was clipped by 6 bases and J by 4 bases, with 20 bases between them. The variable domain in full, completed from reference TRBV11-2 and TRBJ2-3, reads EAGVAQSPRYKIIEKRQSVAFWCNPISGHATLYWYQQILGQGPKLLIQFQNNGVVDDSQLPKDRFSAERLKGVDSTLKIQPAKLEDSAVYLCASRQTRGQTADTQYFGPGTRLTVL.

This clonotype is medium-sized by share. V and J are TRBV6-1 and TRBJ1-2, with TRBD1 as a possible D gene (5 bases). Germline CDR1 reads MNHNS; CDR2 reads SASEGT. This CDR3 is built from 14 residues. V lost 5 bases to trimming and J lost 3 bases, with 13 bases between them. The CDR3 reads CASSIDAGHYGYTF. The CDR3 nucleotides read TGTGCCAGCAGTATAGACGCAGGGCACTATGGCTACACCTTC.

The CDR3 DNA is TGCGCCAGCAGCTCCGGACTAGCCCTCACAGATACGCAGTATTTT. This encodes CASSSGLALTDTQYF. The chain has TRBV5-1 and TRBJ2-3, with 8 nucleotides matching TRBD2. From germline, CDR1 is SGHRS and CDR2 YFSETQ. The CDR3 is 15 amino acids. The V gene end was trimmed by 3 bases and the J gene end by 2 bases; junction bases not matched to a gene: 5.

The rearrangement joins TRBV4-1 to TRBJ1-1; possibly TRBD1 for D (5 bases). The CDR3 is made up of 15 amino acids. The germline V gene has CDR1 MGHRA and CDR2 YSYEKL. V dropped 3 bases and J dropped 3 bases, with 14 bases sitting between them. This CDR3 is CASSQGTARDTEAFF. The CDR3 DNA follows: TGCGCCAGCAGCCAGGGGACGGCCCGGGACACTGAAGCTTTCTTT.

The V call is TRBV7-6, the J call TRBJ2-1, with TRBD2 as a possible D gene (7 bases). This CDR3 contains 17 residues. Trimming took off 5 bases at V and 1 base at J, with 18 bases between the two ends. The germline V gene encodes CDR1 SGHVS and CDR2 FNYEAQ. The CDR3 loop reads CASSPKGGTPSYNEQFF. CDR3 DNA sequence: TGTGCCAGCAGCCCCAAGGGGGGGACCCCATCCTACAATGAGCAGTTCTTC.

V gene TRBV6-1 combines with J gene TRBJ2-5; tentatively, D is TRBD1 (6 bases). V lost 6 bases and J lost 4, with 15 bases in between. This CDR3 has 14 amino acids. Germline V gene sequence: CDR1 MNHNS, CDR2 SASEGT. The CDR3 nucleotides read TGTGCCAGCAGCCAACAGGGATCTATAGAGACCCAGTACTTC. Residues: CASSQQGSIETQYF.

The chain links TRBV6-5 to TRBJ2-2; 7 nucleotides match TRBD2. The germline V gene encodes CDR1 MNHEY and CDR2 SVGAGI. The CDR3 loop spans 17 amino acids. The ends lost 0 bases at V and 2 bases at J; junction bases unmatched: 6. The CDR3 reads CASSYSGRERNTGELFF. CDR3 nucleotides: TGTGCCAGCAGTTACTCGGGGCGGGAGAGAAACACCGGGGAGCTGTTTTTT.

The table lists this clonotype with a few counts. This chain connects TRBV7-2 to TRBJ2-2, with D uncertain. CDR1 is SGHTA, CDR2 FQGNSA, per germline. The CDR3 has 13 residues. Trimming left V 4 bases short and J 6 bases short, with 9 bases between. The CDR3 reads CASSSWSPGELFF. As DNA, the CDR3 is TGTGCCAGCAGCTCCTGGTCACCCGGGGAGCTGTTTTTT.

The chain has TRBV4-3 and TRBJ2-1; 9 nucleotides align to TRBD2. With 0 bases clipped from V and 8 bases from J, the junction kept 8 bases outside the gene matches. This CDR3 comprises 16 residues. Germline CDR1 reads LGHNA; CDR2 reads YSLEER. DNA for the CDR3: TGCGCCAGCAGCCAAGACCTTGCGGGAGGGAGCGATGAGCAGTTCTTC. It is translated as CASSQDLAGGSDEQFF.

V gene TRBV6-2 or TRBV6-3 combines with J gene TRBJ2-4, with D perhaps TRBD1 (6 bases). V gave up 2 bases and J gave up 0 bases, with 17 bases separating them. The CDR3 is 18 residues long. CDR1 and CDR2 (germline): MNHEY, SVGEGT. The CDR3 bases are TGTGCCAGCAGTTACGGGACACCATATCAACTAGCCAAAAACATTCAGTACTTC. Translating gives CASSYGTPYQLAKNIQYF.

The genes are TRBV7-9 and TRBJ2-3; D is ambiguous. The CDR3 has 13 amino acids. Trimming took 4 bases from V and 3 from J, leaving 8 bases between them. CDR1 and CDR2 (germline): SEHNR, FQNEAQ (reference sequence). CDR3 nucleotides: TGTGCCAGCAGCTACCTCGGGACAGATACGCAGTATTTT. Its translation: CASSYLGTDTQYF. Supplemented by reference TRBV7-9 and TRBJ2-3, the full variable domain reads DTGVSQNPRHKITKRGQNVTFRCDPISEHNRLYWYRQTLGQGPEFLTYFQNEAQLEKSRLLSDRFSAERPKGSFSTLEIQRTEQGDSAMYLCASSYLGTDTQYFGPGTRLTVL.

The chain is built from TRBV10-3 and TRBJ1-2, with D perhaps TRBD1 (5 bases). The CDR3 loop spans 13 amino acids. The V end was cut by 5 bases, the J end by 2 bases, with 9 bases between. Looked up from germline, CDR1 is ENHRY and CDR2 is SYGVKD. CDR3 DNA sequence: TGTGCCATCAGTCTACAGGCCAACTATGGCTACACCTTC. Protein: CAISLQANYGYTF.

CDR3 nucleotides: TGCAGTGCTACCGTACTAGCGGGAGGTGAGGAGCAGTACTTC. This translates into CSATVLAGGEEQYF. The rearrangement links TRBV20-1 to TRBJ2-7; 12 nucleotides match TRBD2. CDR3 length: 14 amino acids. V shed 4 bases, J shed 7 bases, and the junction held 8 bases outside the gene matches. CDR1 and CDR2 from the germline V gene are DFQATT and SNEGSKA (reference sequence).

V gene TRBV6-2 or TRBV6-3 combines with J gene TRBJ2-2; D unresolved. V was pared by 5 bases and J by 6 bases, with 16 bases between. This CDR3 has 15 residues. Germline CDR1 and CDR2: MNHEY and SVGEGT. This chain's CDR3 is CASSPALRVAGELFF. CDR3 bases: TGTGCCAGCAGTCCCGCTTTAAGGGTGGCCGGGGAGCTGTTTTTT.